The sequence of this T cell receptor (beta chain) was determined in a study of Ad26.COV2.S vaccination and SARS-CoV-2 variants. About the study: Participant was drawn from the COV1001 Ad26.COV2.S trial arm.

The data were produced by immunoSEQ multiplex PCR, yet TCRdb's version contains in-frame clones alone and is incomplete. The repertoire includes about 460,000 clones, approximately 90% of them detected once, and over 1.5% sits in the top ten. Treatment: around 19 received Ad26.COV2.S at low or high dose, single or two shots; a few received placebo; per-sample allocation not given. Sampling took place 63 days after the first vaccine or placebo injection. The CDR3 runs 13 residues. Germline V lookup: CDR1 SGHDN, CDR2 FVKESK. The V gene end was trimmed by 4 bases and the J gene end by 13 bases; junction bases not matched to a gene: 12.

V usage is TRBV14 and J usage is TRBJ2-7; TRBD1 matches at 8 bases. This TCR came from a person between 18 and 65 years old who received the Ad26.COV2.S COVID-19 vaccine or a placebo. Material: peripheral blood, obtained in a trial of Ad26.COV2.S vaccine versus placebo. The CDR3 DNA reads TGTGCCAGCAGCCCGAACCTCCGGGACAGGCAATACTTC. This translates into CASSPNLRDRQYF.